The next 18 T cell receptor beta chains were all read from a single sample in a study of blood T cells in healthy people across ages. Alongside a J-beta primer mix, a sample-barcoded 5' primer served in a second PCR lasting about 7 to 12 cycles. TCRdb re-analysed the 5' RACE reads in MiXCR, keeping a single row per CDR3 protein. Of some 1.4 million distinct CDR3 sequences in the sample, 42% were seen once. Source material: blood. These receptors came from a young woman in good health.

The chain couples TRBV4-1 to TRBJ2-3; the D gene is possibly TRBD2 (6 bases). The CDR3 is 15 amino acids. Germline loops: CDR1 MGHRA, CDR2 YSYEKL. Trimming cost V 7 bases and J 6 bases, with 20 bases left between them. The CDR3 DNA follows: TGCGCCAGCACCAACTTAGCGGCCTTCCAGGATACGCAGTATTTT. It codes for CASTNLAAFQDTQYF.

In regard to this clonotype: Mismatch with germline at one junction end may stem from a read error. J is TRBJ2-4 and V is TRBV7-7; perhaps TRBD2 as D (7 bases). The end of the DNA fits TRBJ2-7 better, so the J call may be wrong. CDR1 and CDR2 from the germline V gene are SSHAT and FNYEAQ (reference sequence). CDR3 length: 14 amino acids. This chain's CDR3 is CVSSFMGEGDEQYF. Written as DNA, the CDR3 is TGTGTCAGCAGCTTCATGGGGGAGGGGGACGAGCAGTACTTC.

The chain is built from TRBV28 and TRBJ1-5; D is uncertain. The CDR3 runs to 14 residues. V was pared by 8 bases and J by 5 bases, with 16 bases between. Germline V CDR1 and CDR2: MDHEN, SYDVKM. The CDR3 spells CASYSLMGYQPQHF. CDR3 nucleotides: TGTGCCAGCTACTCTCTTATGGGCTATCAGCCCCAGCATTTT. The whole variable domain, filled in from reference TRBV28 and TRBJ1-5, reads DVKVTQSSRYLVKRTGEKVFLECVQDMDHENMFWYRQDPGLGLRLIYFSYDVKMKEKGDIPEGYSVSREKKERFSLILESASTNQTSMYLCASYSLMGYQPQHFGDGTRLSIL.

This chain uses TRBV9 with TRBJ2-3; weak D call: TRBD2 (5 bases). The CDR3 has 15 residues. Per the germline V gene, CDR1 is SGDLS and CDR2 is YYNGEE. The V end lost 0 bases, the J end lost 1 base, and 9 bases lay between the germline ends. The CDR3 DNA reads as TGTGCCAGCAGCGTAGAGGACTCCCGCACAGATACGCAGTATTTT. Translation gives CASSVEDSRTDTQYF.

This clonotype came up a few times. The chain recombines TRBV14 with TRBJ2-7; 7 bases are shared with TRBD1. This CDR3 contains 15 residues. Germline V gives CDR1 SGHDN, CDR2 FVKESK. The J segment lost 2 bases and the V segment lost 4 bases, leaving 8 bases of the junction unmatched. The CDR3: CASSRLTGIPYEQYF. CDR3 bases: TGTGCCAGCAGCCGATTGACAGGGATTCCCTACGAGCAGTACTTC.

The chain is built from TRBV19 and TRBJ2-3; perhaps TRBD2 as D (5 bases). The CDR3 is 15 residues long. Per the germline V gene, CDR1 is LNHDA and CDR2 is SQIVND (reference sequence). The CDR3 here is CVTTGGRGSTDTQYF. CDR3 coding DNA: TGTGTCACCACCGGCGGGCGAGGTTCCACAGATACGCAGTATTTT. The full variable domain, its missing parts supplied by reference TRBV19 and TRBJ2-3, is DGGITQSPKYLFRKEGQNVTLSCEQNLNHDAMYWYRQDPGQGLRLIYYSQIVNDFQKGDIAEGYSVSREKKESFPLTVTSAQKNPTAFYLCVTTGGRGSTDTQYFGPGTRLTVL.

This clonotype has a handful of counts. This chain joins TRBV6-1 and TRBJ1-2; TRBD1 aligns across 7 bases. CDR1 and CDR2 from the germline V gene are MNHNS and SASEGT. Germline trimming cut 6 bases from V and 10 bases from J; bases unmatched to any gene: 5. This CDR3 has 11 amino acids. The CDR3 loop is CASRRQGDYTF. CDR3 sequence (DNA): TGTGCCAGCAGAAGACAGGGAGACTACACCTTC.

This clonotype turned up a few times. V gene TRBV12-3 or TRBV12-4 combines with J gene TRBJ1-1, with D possibly TRBD1 on 5 matching bases. The CDR3 is made up of 12 amino acids. V lost 5 bases to trimming and J lost 8 bases, with 12 bases between them. CDR3 in amino acids: CASSPGRFEAFF. CDR3 sequence (DNA): TGTGCCAGCAGTCCGGGACGCTTCGAAGCTTTCTTT.

This clonotype was seen more than once but under ten times. This chain connects TRBV6-5 to TRBJ1-1; no reliable D call. This CDR3 is 13 amino acids long. Trimming removed 6 bases from V and 0 bases from J, with 8 bases in between. Germline V gene data show CDR1 as MNHEY and CDR2 as SVGAGI. For the CDR3, the DNA is TGTGCCAGCAGGAGGACGTTGAACACTGAAGCTTTCTTT. Translating gives CASRRTLNTEAFF.

V usage is TRBV20-1 and J usage is TRBJ1-2; D call uncertain. Trimming shortened V by 3 bases and J by 4 bases, and 21 bases separated the two germline ends. In germline, CDR1 is DFQATT, CDR2 SNEGSKA (reference sequence). The CDR3 is 16 residues long. The CDR3 nucleotides are TGCAGTGCTAGTAGGGTTCAGCAGGCACCCCCCTATGGCTACACCTTC. Translating it yields CSASRVQQAPPYGYTF.

V gene TRBV2 combines with J gene TRBJ2-3; a weak D match, TRBD2 (6 bases). The CDR3 contains 16 residues. V was cut by 8 bases and J by 2 bases, with 20 bases left in between. Germline values: CDR1 SNHLY, CDR2 FYNNEI. The CDR3 DNA reads TGTGCCAGCGGGGGGAAAAGCGGTAGCCTCACAGATACGCAGTATTTT. Encoded protein: CASGGKSGSLTDTQYF.

The V and J genes are TRBV12-3 or TRBV12-4 and TRBJ2-3; TRBD2 matches 8 bases. Germline trimming cut 3 bases from V and 5 bases from J; bases unmatched to any gene: 7. The CDR3 is made up of 15 amino acids. CDR3 nucleotides: TGTGCCAGCAGTTTGATTAGCGGGGCGGGAGATACGCAGTATTTT. This sequence encodes CASSLISGAGDTQYF.

This rearrangement joins TRBV28 to TRBJ1-4, with D perhaps matching TRBD1 (5 bases). The CDR3 covers 12 residues. V lost 6 bases and J lost 14, with 16 bases in between. The V gene's germline CDR1 is MDHEN and CDR2 SYDVKM. The CDR3 here is CASRADSLRLFF. Here the CDR3 DNA reads TGTGCCAGCAGGGCTGACAGTCTAAGGCTGTTTTTT.

In this sample, this clonotype turned up a few times. V is TRBV29-1 and J is TRBJ2-7, with D tentatively TRBD1 or TRBD2 (5 bases each). The J call may not be correct, given that the DNA end is closer to TRBJ2-5. The CDR3 length is 14 residues. In germline, CDR1 is SQVTM, CDR2 ANQGSEA. The CDR3 nucleotides are TGCAGCGTTGAGGTCCAGCCCGGGACGGAGACCCAGTACTTC. Amino acids: CSVEVQPGTETQYF.

This clonotype has a handful of counts. The genes are TRBV6-2 or TRBV6-3 and TRBJ2-1; 9 nucleotides match TRBD2. The CDR3 has 16 amino acids. V gave up 5 bases and J gave up 8 bases; unmatched junction bases: 13. CDR1 and CDR2 (germline): MNHEY, SVGEGT. The CDR3: CASSPRSAGGPYEQFF. CDR3 DNA sequence: TGTGCCAGCAGTCCCCGGTCCGCGGGGGGGCCATATGAGCAGTTCTTC.

The chain uses TRBV7-8 and TRBJ2-1, with 10 bases lining up with TRBD2. The V gene's germline CDR1 is SGHVS and CDR2 FQNEAQ. The V and J ends lost 5 bases and 7 bases, in that order; junction bases with no gene match: 20. CDR3 size: 19 residues. CDR3 DNA sequence: TGTGCCAGCAGCGCCCTGGAGCGGGGGGGAAGGCATTTGGGGAATGAGCAGTTCTTC. It yields the protein CASSALERGGRHLGNEQFF.

The chain employs TRBV7-6 and TRBJ1-4, with D maybe TRBD1 (6 bases). The CDR3 length is 15 residues. Trimming cost V 5 bases and J 8 bases, with 18 bases left between them. CDR1 SGHVS and CDR2 FNYEAQ come from the germline V gene. As DNA, the CDR3 is TGTGCCAGCAGCAAATCAATTACAGGGCAGGAAAAACTGTTTTTT. It yields the protein CASSKSITGQEKLFF. The full variable domain, completed using reference TRBV7-6 and TRBJ1-4, is GAGVSQSPRYKVTKRGQDVALRCDPISGHVSLYWYRQALGQGPEFLTYFNYEAQQDKSGLPNDRFSAERPEGSISTLTIQRTEQRDSAMYRCASSKSITGQEKLFFGSGTQLSVL.

This clonotype was observed a few times. The chain is built from TRBV7-2 and TRBJ2-7; 9 bases line up with TRBD2. The V gene's germline CDR1 is SGHTA and CDR2 FQGNSA. The CDR3 totals 15 residues. V gave up 1 base and J gave up 6 bases; unmatched junction bases: 7. CDR3 region: CASSLVLAGTGEQYF. CDR3 coding DNA: TGTGCCAGCAGCTTAGTCCTAGCGGGAACGGGCGAGCAGTACTTC.